This T cell receptor beta chain was captured in a study of spatial heterogeneity in lung cancer. Whole-study context: Raw reads contained each unique TCR and UMI combination more than ten times on average.

The V segment lost 3 bases and the J segment 8 bases; nucleotides outside the gene matches: 8. The CDR3 extends over 16 amino acids. Germline assignment: CDR1 LNHDA and CDR2 SQIVND (reference sequence). This clonotype was counted at least ten times. The study tagged each TCR cDNA molecule with a unique molecular identifier. Each CDR3 protein gets one entry after TCRdb re-called the 5' RACE reads with MiXCR. The sample includes roughly 29,000 distinct CDR3 sequences, more than 4.5% of them seen just once. Time point of the sample: blood at routine non-recurrence follow-up after resection. Sequencing was performed on whole RNA extracted from tumor and nontumor lung tissue, or from frozen PBMC, and the material was left unsorted.

This chain connects TRBV19 to TRBJ2-1, with 12 bases identical to TRBD2. The sequencing used PBMCs, collected at follow-up. The clonotype comes from a female donor with early-stage non-small cell lung cancer. The CDR3 spells CASSIRVTSGRDEQFF. The CDR3, as DNA: TGTGCCAGTAGTATCAGAGTGACTAGCGGGAGAGATGAGCAGTTCTTC.